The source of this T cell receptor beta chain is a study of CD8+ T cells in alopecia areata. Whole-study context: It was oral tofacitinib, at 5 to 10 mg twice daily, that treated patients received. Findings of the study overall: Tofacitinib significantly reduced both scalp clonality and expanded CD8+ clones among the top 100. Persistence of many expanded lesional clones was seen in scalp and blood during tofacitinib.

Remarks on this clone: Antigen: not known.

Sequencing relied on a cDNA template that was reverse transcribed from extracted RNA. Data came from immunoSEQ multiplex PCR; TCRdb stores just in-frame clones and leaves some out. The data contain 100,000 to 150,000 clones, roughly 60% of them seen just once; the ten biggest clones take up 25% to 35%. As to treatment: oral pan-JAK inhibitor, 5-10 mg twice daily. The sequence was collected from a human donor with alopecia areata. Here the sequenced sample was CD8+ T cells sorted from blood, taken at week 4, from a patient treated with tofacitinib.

CDR3 sequence: CASSPDSSGANVLTF. CDR3 sequence (DNA): TGCGCCAGCAGCCCCGACAGCTCTGGGGCCAACGTCCTGACTTTC. The genes are TRBV5-1 and TRBJ2-6, with D possibly TRBD1 on 5 matching bases. CDR3 length: 15 amino acids. Germline V gene sequence: CDR1 SGHRS, CDR2 YFSETQ. V lost 4 bases and J lost 0, with 8 bases in between.